This T cell receptor (beta chain) emerged from a study of T cell repertoires in cytomegalovirus infection. Study-wide background: Both a matching HLA type and CMV infection were indicated by public TCR beta signatures.

This clonotype has at least ten counts. The antigen remains unidentified. TCRdb called the reads again in MiXCR, with one record for every CDR3 protein. The repertoire has roughly 320,000 distinct CDR3 sequences, 8% to 9.5% of them found once; the top ten carry roughly 4.5%. Study-level findings and limits: Clonotypes of TCR beta that were HLA-C-restricted and CMV-specific dominated the ex vivo response. Adding up the frequency of public TCR beta families identified people who carried CMV plus the relevant HLA.

Material: PBMCs. The clonotype originates from a human donor in good health (CMV status not recorded). Some clones in this sample may be carry-over from other donors' samples.

CDR3 sequence: CASRPGGARETQYF. The CDR3 DNA sequence: TGTGCCAGCAGGCCCGGGGGGGCCCGTGAGACCCAGTACTTC. The chain recombines TRBV12-3 or TRBV12-4 with TRBJ2-5; 8 bases are a match to TRBD2. CDR3 length: 14 amino acids. V lost 6 bases, J lost 5 bases, and 8 bases stayed unmatched.